Here is one TCR beta chain with its context. This entry comes from a study of technical replicates of blood from a handful of donors. V gave up 2 bases and J gave up 6 bases; unmatched junction bases: 9. The CDR3 runs to 16 residues. Germline-derived CDR1 and CDR2 are MNHNY and SVGAGI (reference sequence). Generated by immunoSEQ multiplex PCR, the TCRdb table keeps only in-frame clones and is missing some. The sample records about 79,000 clones, around 90% being singletons. J is TRBJ1-5 and V is TRBV6-6, with 8 nucleotides matching TRBD1. The sequenced sample was T cells isolated from PBMCs. This receptor was obtained from a human donor in good health. Some clones in this sample may be carry-over from other donors' samples. The CDR3 reads CASSYQGQGSRQPQHF. CDR3 nucleotide sequence: TGTGCCAGCAGTTACCAAGGACAGGGAAGCCGTCAGCCCCAGCATTTT.